This T cell receptor beta chain was recorded in a study of T cells after yellow fever vaccination. Study-level background: Preparation used SMART-Seq v4 Ultra Low Input for the low-cell-number fractions.

The CDR3 covers 13 residues. V was cut by 6 bases and J by 4 bases, with 10 bases left in between. Germline V gene data show CDR1 as SGHVS and CDR2 as FNYEAQ. The study, taken as a whole, reports: Contamination of FACS-sorted repertoires by abundant clonotypes from the bulk population could occur.

In this sample, this clonotype turned up a few times. As yet, its antigen is unknown. Each CDR3 protein is one row after TCRdb ran MiXCR on the 5' RACE reads. Among 510,000 or so distinct CDR3 sequences listed, about a fifth were seen once. The specimen was PBMCs, collected 15 days after the yellow fever booster vaccination. The chain recombines TRBV7-6 with TRBJ2-1, with D unclear. The TCR originated in a man aged 25-45 years who received the YFV17D yellow fever vaccine. The CDR3 region is CASSSTYYNEQFF. The CDR3 bases are TGTGCCAGCAGTTCGACTTATTACAATGAGCAGTTCTTC.